This paragraph covers one TCR beta chain sequence. The sample belongs to a study of T-cell memory formation after mild COVID-19. In germline, CDR1 is SGHDN, CDR2 FVKESK. CDR3 length: 12 residues. V lost 4 bases and J 7 bases, leaving 11 bases between the germline ends. TCRdb itself ran the 5' RACE reads through MiXCR, one entry per CDR3 protein. The data show 300,000 to 400,000 distinct CDR3 sequences, with under 30% seen just once and roughly 13% held by the top ten. Source material: PBMCs or a T cell subset sorted from them (not recorded which). The receptor's source is an adult woman who had mild COVID-19 (a few samples of this study predate the infection). Cell type and time point are not known. The V and J genes are TRBV14 and TRBJ2-7; D is unresolved. CDR3 in amino acids: CASSRMLWEQYF. As DNA, the CDR3 is TGTGCCAGCAGCCGGATGCTATGGGAGCAGTACTTC.